This TCR beta chain came from a study of cytomegalovirus exposure and HLA in healthy donors. Whole-study findings and limits: Testing in vitro showed three CMV-associated chains specific for CMV antigens. Exclusion applied to some V segments, including TRBV6-2 and TRBV6-3, as they were indistinguishable.

The CDR3 consists of 13 residues. The germline V gene encodes CDR1 SGHDN and CDR2 FVKESK. Trimming removed 4 bases from V and 0 bases from J, with 7 bases in between. Primers included in the PCR were 60 Vbeta and 13 Jbeta primers. TCRdb keeps only in-frame clones here, not all; method: immunoSEQ multiplex PCR. The sample includes about 130,000 clones, more than 65% of them seen just once. Worth noting for this clone: Its antigen is still unknown.

The chain uses TRBV14 and TRBJ2-7; D uncertain. This TCR derives from a woman between 18 and 29 years old in good health and CMV-seropositive. The material sequenced was PBMCs. The CDR3 loop is CASSLPSSYEQYF. The DNA for the CDR3 is TGTGCCAGCAGCCTCCCGAGCTCCTACGAGCAGTACTTC.